This paragraph reports one T cell receptor (beta chain). What it recognizes is unknown. The data are from a study of cytomegalovirus exposure and HLA in healthy donors. General study findings and limits: In a later analysis, across HLA loci, associated TCR counts were highest for DRB1, lowest for HLA-C. In vitro checks showed that a few CMV-associated chains really do target CMV antigens. The study assumed roughly uniform donor sequencing depth for presence/absence analyses.

Primers included in the PCR were 60 Vbeta and 13 Jbeta primers. Only in-frame clones appear in the TCRdb table, and some are missing; sequencing was by immunoSEQ multiplex PCR. The sample has 150,000 to 200,000 clones, around 84% seen once. Germline CDR1 GTSNPN, CDR2 SVGIG (reference sequence). V was trimmed by 1 base and J by 0 bases, leaving 6 bases between them. This CDR3 has 13 residues. This TCR came from a young woman in good health and CMV-seronegative. Sequencing input: PBMCs. The chain links TRBV30 to TRBJ2-5, with D uncertain. CDR3 sequence: CAWSGQYQETQYF. In DNA, the CDR3 is TGTGCCTGGAGTGGCCAGTACCAAGAGACCCAGTACTTC. Together with reference TRBV30 and TRBJ2-5, the CDR3 gives the full variable domain: SQTIHQWPATLVQPVGSPLSLECTVEGTSNPNLYWYRQAAGRGLQLLFYSVGIGQISSEVPQNLSASRPQDRQFILSSKKLLLSDSGFYLCAWSGQYQETQYFGPGTRLLVL.